This TCR beta chain was sequenced in a study of CD8 T cells in ankylosing spondylitis. Whole-study findings and limits: Clones linked to disease were reported to show significant enrichment in matched ankylosing spondylitis synovial fluid. Disease-linked clones bore a CD8+ phenotype, appearing relatively rarely in peripheral blood.

Quantitative barcoded 5'-RACE was used to prepare TCR beta libraries. Via MiXCR, TCRdb re-called the 5' RACE reads, giving one row per CDR3 protein. The data contain 200,000 or so distinct CDR3 sequences, 13% of them singletons. V was clipped by 3 bases and J by 0 bases, with 11 bases between them. The CDR3 has 16 amino acids. Germline CDR1 and CDR2: SGHTA and FQGNSA. Concerning this clonotype itself: What it recognizes is unknown.

Sequenced input: blood, either unsorted or a sorted T cell fraction (not recorded which). The V call is TRBV7-2, the J call TRBJ2-2; D remains unclear. The TCR comes from a female donor with ankylosing spondylitis or in good health (not recorded which). As DNA, the CDR3 is TGTGCCAGCAGCTTCGTAGAACAGCCGAACACCGGGGAGCTGTTTTTT. Its protein product is CASSFVEQPNTGELFF.